This TCR beta chain came from a study of OX40 agonist ivuxolimab in advanced cancers. Study-wide points: CD4+ T cells averaged fewer expanded clones than CD8+ T cells.

This clone came up once. Its antigen is still unknown. An end of the junction does not agree with germline; a read error may underlie this. Method: immunoSEQ multiplex PCR; TCRdb's copy keeps in-frame clones and lacks some. The sample has about 69,000 clones; around four fifths are singletons. Sequencing was performed on CD4+ or CD8+ T cells sorted from blood, taken in a trial of the OX40 agonist ivuxolimab. The clonotype was recovered from an adult with an advanced solid tumor such as melanoma, head and neck, liver or kidney cancer.

CDR3 coding DNA: TGTACCAGCAGGACCCGACAGGGGGGAACTGAAGCTTTCTTT. It encodes CTSRTRQGGTEAFF. V gene TRBV27 combines with J gene TRBJ1-1; 9 nucleotides match TRBD1. From germline, CDR1 is MNHEY and CDR2 SMNVEV (reference sequence). The CDR3 covers 14 residues.